The 7 T cell receptor beta chains given below trace back to one sample, sequenced in a study of blood T cell repertoires in COVID-19. Generated by immunoSEQ multiplex PCR, the TCRdb table keeps only in-frame clones and is missing some. Of fewer than 200,000 clones listed, around three quarters are singletons. The sample consisted of peripheral blood. These receptors all come from a man aged 60-69 years with acute or convalescent COVID-19.

The rearrangement joins TRBV6-5 to TRBJ1-6, with D perhaps TRBD1 (5 bases). The CDR3 has 15 amino acids. Germline CDR1 reads MNHEY; CDR2 reads SVGAGI. The V end lost 4 bases, the J end lost 8 bases, and 15 bases lay between the germline ends. The CDR3 nucleotides are TGTGCCAGCAGTTCCTTCCAGGGCGGTGATTCACCCCTCCACTTT. Translated: CASSSFQGGDSPLHF.

Regarding this clone: The identical CDR3 is also encoded by other nucleotide sequences in the sample. The chain has TRBV4-3 and TRBJ2-7; TRBD1 might be the D (6 bases). The CDR3 is 14 residues long. CDR1 LGHNA and CDR2 YSLEER come from the germline V gene. V was shortened by 1 base and J by 0 bases, with 7 bases between the two germline ends. The CDR3 DNA reads TGCGCCAGCAGCCAAGGGACAGCCTCCTACGAGCAGTACTTC. Amino acid sequence: CASSQGTASYEQYF.

V and J are TRBV5-1 and TRBJ1-6; D remains unclear. Germline V gives CDR1 SGHRS, CDR2 YFSETQ. The CDR3 runs to 14 residues. Trimming pared 6 bases from V and 7 bases from J, leaving 14 bases between. The CDR3 spells CASTQSVGNSPLHF. CDR3 nucleotides: TGCGCCAGCACCCAGAGTGTGGGCAATTCACCCCTCCACTTT.

In this sample, this clone turned up a few times. V usage is TRBV9 and J usage is TRBJ2-5, with D possibly TRBD2 on 7 matching bases. CDR1 is SGDLS, CDR2 YYNGEE, per germline. Trimming took 4 bases from V and 1 from J, leaving 14 bases between them. The CDR3 contains 15 residues. The CDR3 DNA is TGTGCCAGCAGCCGCCGGGGGGCTCCCCAAGAGACCCAGTACTTC. Its translation is CASSRRGAPQETQYF.

The V gene is TRBV5-1, the J gene TRBJ1-2, with D unclear. Germline V gene sequence: CDR1 SGHRS, CDR2 YFSETQ. Between the trimmed V and J ends, which lost 0 bases and 4 bases, there was a span of 4 bases. This CDR3 is 12 amino acids long. The CDR3 loop reads CASSLAGYGYTF. The CDR3 bases are TGCGCCAGCAGCTTGGCCGGCTATGGCTACACCTTC. The full variable domain, with the rest looked up from reference TRBV5-1 and TRBJ1-2, is KAGVTQTPRYLIKTRGQQVTLSCSPISGHRSVSWYQQTPGQGLQFLFEYFSETQRNKGNFPGRFSGRQFSNSRSEMNVSTLELGDSALYLCASSLAGYGYTFGSGTRLTVV.

The V and J genes are TRBV5-4 and TRBJ2-7; 13 bases match TRBD2. V dropped 4 bases and J dropped 3; count of bases not matched to a gene: 4. The germline CDR1 and CDR2 sequences are SGHNT and YYREEE (reference sequence). The length of the CDR3 is 15 residues. CDR3 DNA sequence: TGTGCCAGCAGCGGGGGGACTAGCGGGGTCTACGAGCAGTACTTC. Protein sequence: CASSGGTSGVYEQYF.

The chain recombines TRBV3-1 (or the pseudogene TRBV3-2) with TRBJ2-7; 7 bases match TRBD2. The CDR3 sequence is 12 residues long. The V and J ends lost 7 bases and 6 bases, in that order; junction bases with no gene match: 6. The germline gives CDR1 LGHDT, CDR2 YNNKEL (reference sequence). The DNA of the CDR3 is TGTGCCAGCAAAAAGTGGGGGGGCGAGCAGTACTTC. Protein sequence: CASKKWGGEQYF.